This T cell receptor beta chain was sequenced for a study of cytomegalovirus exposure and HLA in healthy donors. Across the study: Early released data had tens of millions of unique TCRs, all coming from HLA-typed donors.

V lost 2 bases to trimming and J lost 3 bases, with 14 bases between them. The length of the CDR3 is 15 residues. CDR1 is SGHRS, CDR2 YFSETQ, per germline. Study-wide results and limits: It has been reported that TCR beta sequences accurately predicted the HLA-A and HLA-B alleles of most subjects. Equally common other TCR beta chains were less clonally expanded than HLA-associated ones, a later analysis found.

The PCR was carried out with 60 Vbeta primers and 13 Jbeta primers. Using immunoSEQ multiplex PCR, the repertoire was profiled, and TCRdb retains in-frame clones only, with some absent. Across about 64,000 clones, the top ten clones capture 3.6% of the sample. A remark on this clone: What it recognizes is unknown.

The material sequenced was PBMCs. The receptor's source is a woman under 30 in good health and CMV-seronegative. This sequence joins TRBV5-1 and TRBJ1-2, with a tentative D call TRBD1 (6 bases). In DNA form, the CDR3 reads TGCGCCAGCAGCTTTATAGAACAGGGAGACTATGGCTACACCTTC. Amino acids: CASSFIEQGDYGYTF. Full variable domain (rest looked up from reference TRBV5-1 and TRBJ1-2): KAGVTQTPRYLIKTRGQQVTLSCSPISGHRSVSWYQQTPGQGLQFLFEYFSETQRNKGNFPGRFSGRQFSNSRSEMNVSTLELGDSALYLCASSFIEQGDYGYTFGSGTRLTVV.